The rows below give T cell receptor beta chains drawn from one sample of a study of T cell responses to AZD1222 COVID-19 vaccine. Generated by immunoSEQ multiplex PCR, the TCRdb table keeps only in-frame clones and is missing some. The sample includes over 130,000 clones, more than 90% of them seen just once. The source material was peripheral blood, sampled 28 days after the second AZD1222 dose. All receptors come from an adult who received the AZD1222 COVID-19 vaccine. Both conserved end residues are trimmed from each CDR3.

CDR3 protein	J gene	V gene
SALSGGQETQY	TRBJ2-5	TRBV29-1
ASSLSSDRISEAF	TRBJ1-1	TRBV28
SASPGFEQY	TRBJ2-7	TRBV20-1
ASSLGARAGANVLT	TRBJ2-6	TRBV7-9
ASSLDLVTQY	TRBJ2-5	TRBV7-2
ASSEPGQLSPLH	TRBJ1-6	TRBV10-1
ASSEGLAGVYEQY	TRBJ2-7	TRBV9
ASSLGQKGYGYT	TRBJ1-2	TRBV5-8
ASSLGSGLGVGELF	TRBJ2-2	TRBV7-2
ASSEHDRTDTQY	TRBJ2-3	TRBV27
ATTGPITYSNQPQH	TRBJ1-5	TRBV24-1
ASSDPGYEQY	TRBJ2-7	TRBV19
ASSTGTGRNEQF	TRBJ2-1	TRBV11-2
ASSLSGGGDTQY	TRBJ2-3	TRBV7-9
ASGPDLGQAF	TRBJ1-1	TRBV12-5
ASSMPIRKGFPEAF	TRBJ1-1	TRBV7-9
ATSVRSAEQF	TRBJ2-1	TRBV24-1
ASMFVGGNEQF	TRBJ2-1	TRBV6-5
ASSLGIGPNEKLF	TRBJ1-4	TRBV11-2
ASSPLAGEVTGELF	TRBJ2-2	TRBV4-1
ASSQDSNQPQH	TRBJ1-5	TRBV5-4
ASRPGLGVNEQY	TRBJ2-7	TRBV27
ASLPTSVPIRTPRNEQF	TRBJ2-1	TRBV2
ASSGDRGGGNTEAF	TRBJ1-1	TRBV9
SATRLAGDTQY	TRBJ2-3	TRBV29-1
SASSPTLLYGYT	TRBJ1-2	TRBV20-1
ASSPLTGVRGEQY	TRBJ2-7	TRBV11-2
ASSATGIAGELF	TRBJ2-2	TRBV7-9
ASSVTSGNYEQY	TRBJ2-7	TRBV9
ASIEHSESPLH	TRBJ1-6	TRBV2
ASIYVQSLEAF	TRBJ1-1	TRBV2
ASSESLAGAETQY	TRBJ2-5	TRBV10-1
ASSLDLAGSTGELF	TRBJ2-2	TRBV7-6
ASSRVGQGYYGYT	TRBJ1-2	TRBV3-1/TRBV3-2
ASSQTSGSSYNEQF	TRBJ2-1	TRBV7-9
ASRGLAQRGTDTQY	TRBJ2-3	TRBV6-4
ASSHRGRRQPQH	TRBJ1-5	TRBV27
ASSSETSGRAWTPYEQY	TRBJ2-7	TRBV27
ASSLGTGFYQPQH	TRBJ1-5	TRBV7-2
ASSSGQAFNEKLF	TRBJ1-4	TRBV7-9
ASSQVLSNSPLH	TRBJ1-6	TRBV4-1
ASSFGLAGAKETQY	TRBJ2-5	TRBV7-2
ASTDAFINEQF	TRBJ2-1	TRBV2
ASSPRTGLANEKLF	TRBJ1-4	TRBV7-9
ASRAGNQPQH	TRBJ1-5	TRBV19
ATSPRRDRVNEQF	TRBJ2-1	TRBV15
ASTHPGTSQYQQY	TRBJ2-7	TRBV3-1/TRBV3-2
ASSPGGLAGAYEQY	TRBJ2-7	TRBV28
ASSGFTSGGNEQF	TRBJ2-1	TRBV5-1
ASSLGMLTDTQY	TRBJ2-3	TRBV11-2
ASSPLSGGSSYEQY	TRBJ2-7	TRBV5-5
ASSFWGGDTGELF	TRBJ2-2	TRBV28
ASSPGTLYTEAF	TRBJ1-1	TRBV19
ASSDGLAGFQETQY	TRBJ2-5	TRBV5-1
ASSEGTGGFTGELF	TRBJ2-2	TRBV6-1